These T cell receptor beta chains were read from a single sample in a study of blood T cell repertoires in COVID-19. Clones were read by immunoSEQ multiplex PCR, and TCRdb kept only the in-frame ones, dropping some. The repertoire holds hundreds of thousands of clones, with 86% as singletons. The sample comprised peripheral blood. Source of these receptors: a woman in her 30s who had recovered from COVID-19. The CDR3 runs from the conserved cysteine through the conserved F or W. Each record gives: V gene, D gene, J gene, clone size, CDR3 protein, CDR3 DNA. A D gene is named only where the DNA matches it firmly. Clone size is shown for a subset of rows, as once, few, many or a class of expanded clone.

>TRBV30|.|TRBJ1-6|.
CAWSDRVGDSPLHF
TGTGCCTGGAGTGACAGGGTAGGGGATTCACCCCTCCACTTT
>TRBV7-9|TRBD1|TRBJ1-1|few
CASSLAGTGGTEAFF
TGTGCCAGCAGCTTAGCCGGGACAGGGGGCACTGAAGCTTTCTTT
>TRBV19|TRBD1|TRBJ1-5|.
CASSVGQGRIQPQHF
TGTGCCAGTAGTGTGGGACAGGGAAGGATTCAGCCCCAGCATTTT
>TRBV27|TRBD1|TRBJ2-7|.
CASSLSPGQTNEQYF
TGTGCCAGCAGTTTATCCCCGGGACAGACAAACGAGCAGTACTTC
>TRBV19|.|TRBJ1-1|.
CASSIGGNTEAFF
TGTGCCAGTAGTATTGGAGGGAACACTGAAGCTTTCTTT
>TRBV19|TRBD2|TRBJ2-1|.
CASSIASGGSYNEQFF
TGTGCCAGTAGTATAGCGAGCGGGGGATCCTACAATGAGCAGTTCTTC
>TRBV4-1|.|TRBJ2-1|.
CASSPGDPGDYNEQFF
TGCGCCAGCAGCCCCGGCGATCCGGGAGACTACAATGAGCAGTTCTTC
>TRBV4-1|.|TRBJ2-4|.
CASSQEGGENIQYF
TGCGCCAGCAGCCAAGAAGGGGGGGAAAACATTCAGTACTTC
>TRBV7-8|.|TRBJ1-3|.
CASSLFQISGNTIYF
TGTGCCAGCAGCTTATTCCAGATCTCTGGAAACACCATATATTTT
>TRBV5-1|.|TRBJ2-7|.
CASSLEVSAIYEQYF
TGCGCCAGCAGCTTGGAGGTCAGCGCTATCTACGAGCAGTACTTC
>TRBV27|.|TRBJ2-7|.
CASSLGASEQYF
TGTGCCAGCAGTTTAGGGGCATCCGAGCAGTACTTC
>TRBV29-1|.|TRBJ1-1|.
CSVIPERVGLGAFF
TGCAGCGTGATCCCAGAGCGGGTTGGTCTTGGAGCTTTCTTT